What follows are 8 T cell receptor beta chains derived from one specimen sequenced in a study of T-cell memory formation after mild COVID-19. TCRdb fed the 5' RACE reads into MiXCR, producing one record per CDR3 protein. The sample has under 300,000 distinct CDR3 sequences, roughly 17% seen once; the top ten hold approximately 3.5%. Sequenced: PBMCs or a T cell subset sorted from them (not recorded which). These TCRs come from a young man who had mild COVID-19 (a few samples of this study predate the infection). Cell type and time point are not known.

The rearrangement links TRBV5-1 to TRBJ1-6; no firm D call. Germline-derived CDR1 and CDR2 are SGHRS and YFSETQ. The CDR3 contains 17 residues. Trimming stripped 1 base from V and 0 bases from J, with 11 bases between. DNA of the CDR3: TGCGCCAGCAGCTTGTATGGTTGGGACTCCTATAATTCACCCCTCCACTTT. Its translation is CASSLYGWDSYNSPLHF.

The chain uses TRBV4-3 and TRBJ1-5, with D possibly matching TRBD1 (5 bases). Between the trimmed V and J ends, which lost 1 base and 5 bases, there was a span of 12 bases. The CDR3 spans 15 residues. CDR1 is LGHNA, CDR2 YSLEER, per germline. The CDR3 reads CASSQGTVGDQPQHF. The DNA of the CDR3 is TGCGCCAGCAGCCAAGGGACGGTGGGGGATCAGCCCCAGCATTTT.

This clonotype showed up just a few times. V is TRBV18 and J is TRBJ1-1; no clear D gene. Germline V lookup: CDR1 KGHSH, CDR2 LQKENI. The germline V and J ends were trimmed by 3 bases and 0 bases, with 5 bases remaining between them. This CDR3 is 13 amino acids long. This CDR3 is CASSPLMNTEAFF. The CDR3, as DNA: TGTGCCAGCTCACCCCTTATGAACACTGAAGCTTTCTTT.

V gene TRBV24-1 combines with J gene TRBJ2-3, with TRBD2 matching 7 bases. The CDR3 extends over 15 amino acids. CDR1 is KGHDR and CDR2 is SFDVKD in the germline V gene. V shed 5 bases, J shed 4 bases, and the junction held 8 bases outside the gene matches. As DNA, the CDR3 is TGTGCCACCAGTGGGGGGAGGGGAGCCGCAGATACGCAGTATTTT. Its translation is CATSGGRGAADTQYF.

This chain connects TRBV9 to TRBJ1-2; the match to TRBD1 covers 7 bases. Germline CDR1 SGDLS, CDR2 YYNGEE. V shed 3 bases, J shed 8 bases, and the junction held 13 bases outside the gene matches. CDR3 size: 15 residues. The CDR3 is CASSADRQGTGGYTF. The CDR3 nucleotides are TGTGCCAGCAGCGCCGATCGACAGGGAACGGGGGGCTACACCTTC.

This clonotype was seen many times. The chain combines TRBV20-1 with TRBJ2-1, with 12 bases aligning to TRBD2. V gave up 5 bases and J gave up 5 bases; unmatched junction bases: 7. The CDR3 covers 15 residues. Looked up from germline, CDR1 is DFQATT and CDR2 is SNEGSKA (reference sequence). In DNA, the CDR3 is TGCAGTGCTCCTCTAGCGGGGGGGCCCAACAATGAGCAGTTCTTC. Protein product: CSAPLAGGPNNEQFF.

Only a few counts were recorded for this clonotype. This rearrangement joins TRBV6-5 to TRBJ2-1, with TRBD2 identical over 14 bases. The J segment lost 1 base and the V segment lost 6 bases, leaving 2 bases of the junction unmatched. This CDR3 has 16 residues. Germline V gives CDR1 MNHEY, CDR2 SVGAGI. In DNA form, the CDR3 reads TGTGCCAGCAGCAGACTAGCGGGGGGGTCCTACAATGAGCAGTTCTTC. Amino acid sequence: CASSRLAGGSYNEQFF.

There are a few counts of this clonotype. The V gene is TRBV5-1, the J gene TRBJ2-1, with TRBD2 matching over 9 bases. CDR3 length equals 14 residues. Looked up from germline, CDR1 is SGHRS and CDR2 is YFSETQ. J lost 0 bases, V lost 6 bases, and 1 base had no gene match. The CDR3 reads CASTSGDSYNEQFF. CDR3 sequence (DNA): TGCGCCAGCACTAGCGGGGACTCCTACAATGAGCAGTTCTTC.